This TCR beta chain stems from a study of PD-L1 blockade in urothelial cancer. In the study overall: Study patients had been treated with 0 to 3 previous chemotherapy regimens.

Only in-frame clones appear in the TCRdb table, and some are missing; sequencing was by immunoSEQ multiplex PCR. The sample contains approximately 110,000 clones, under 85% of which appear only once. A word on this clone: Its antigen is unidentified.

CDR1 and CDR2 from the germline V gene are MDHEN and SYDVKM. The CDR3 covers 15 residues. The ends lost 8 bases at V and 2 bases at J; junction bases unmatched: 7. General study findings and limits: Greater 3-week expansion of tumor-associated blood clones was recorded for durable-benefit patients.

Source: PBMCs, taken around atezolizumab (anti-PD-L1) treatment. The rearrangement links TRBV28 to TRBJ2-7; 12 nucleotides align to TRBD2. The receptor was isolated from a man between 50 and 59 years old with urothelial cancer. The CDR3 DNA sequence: TGTGCCAGCTGCCCACCTAGCGGGAGGGCCTACGAGCAGTACTTC. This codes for CASCPPSGRAYEQYF.